Sequencing of this T cell receptor (beta chain) was carried out in a study of T-cell reconstitution after alpha-beta-depleted transplantation in children (dated by TCRdb to about 2016). In the study overall: T-cell immune reconstitution after TCRalphabeta/CD19-depleted allogeneic hematopoietic cell transplantation in children was quantitatively tracked in the study by means of TCR repertoire profiling. The paper's findings and limits, for the study overall: Over subsequent months, a decline in hyperexpanded clone frequencies was noted, and after one year, T-cell counts and TCRbeta diversity were mostly ascribed to newly produced T cells. Apparently early alphabetaT-cell count recovery about two months after transplant reportedly relied on only several hundred rapidly expanded clones derived from non-depleted graft cells. In some patients, the high TCRbeta diversity seen at day 60 was put down to recipient T cells and intrathymic progenitors that had survived conditioning.

Ten or more counts support this clonotype. Its antigen specificity is not known. No per-base quality is available; no much larger clone lies one base away. Library generation was performed with PCR. The sample was run on an Illumina HiSeq 2500. TCR library preparation used molecular barcoding, with unique molecular identifiers applied to normalize quantification of the TCRbeta repertoire. TCRdb cleaned the public reads at Q25 with fastp, built clones with MiXCR and kept in-frame beta chains. Entries are consolidated by CDR3 protein sequence, retaining the most common genes and DNA. Here the sample has 550,000 to 800,000 distinct CDR3 sequences; approximately 14% occur a single time. 0.65% to 0.9% of the sample rests with the top ten. Including the terminal cysteine and phenylalanine, the CDR3 comprises 11 residues. This entry keeps only the CDR3 DNA: 33 bases, framed from base 1. Per the germline V gene (reference sequence), SGHKS is the CDR1 and YYEKEE is the CDR2. V drops 1 base and J drops 7 bases, leaving 5 bases in between.

Reading the label with the study, this specimen's treatment or condition is: allogeneic hematopoietic cell transplantation with graft depleted of TCRalphabeta T cells and CD19 B cells. The transplant recipients were children given TCRalphabeta/CD19-depleted allogeneic hematopoietic cell grafts. The receptor was isolated from a girl between 2 and 10 years old with congenital amegakaryocytic thrombocytopenia, due to receive a stem cell transplant. The chain is assembled from TRBV5-5 and TRBJ1-1; there is no confident call for the D gene. Sequences were derived from PBMCs, sampled before TCRalphabeta/CD19-depleted stem cell transplant. Read as DNA, the sequence is TGTGCCAGCAGCTTGTTGGGTGAAGCTTTCTTT. Translated, this is CASSLLGEAFF.